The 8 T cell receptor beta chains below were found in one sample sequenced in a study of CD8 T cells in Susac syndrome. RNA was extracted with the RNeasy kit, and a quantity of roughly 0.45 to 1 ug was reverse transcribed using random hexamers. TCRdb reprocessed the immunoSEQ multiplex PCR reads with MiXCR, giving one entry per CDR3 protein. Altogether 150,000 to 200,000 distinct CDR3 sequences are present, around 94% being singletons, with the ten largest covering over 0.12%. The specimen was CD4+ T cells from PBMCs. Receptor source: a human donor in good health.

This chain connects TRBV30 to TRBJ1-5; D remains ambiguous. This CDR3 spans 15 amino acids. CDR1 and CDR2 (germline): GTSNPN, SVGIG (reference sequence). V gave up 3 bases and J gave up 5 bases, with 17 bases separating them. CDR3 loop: CAWRPRSGPHQPQHF. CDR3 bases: TGTGCCTGGAGGCCCCGATCCGGGCCCCATCAGCCCCAGCATTTT.

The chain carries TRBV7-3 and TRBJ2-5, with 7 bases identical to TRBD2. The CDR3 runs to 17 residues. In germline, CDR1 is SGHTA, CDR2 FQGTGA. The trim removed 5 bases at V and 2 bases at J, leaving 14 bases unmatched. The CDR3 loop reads CASSKLAPVDGQETQYF. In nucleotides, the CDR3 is TGTGCCAGCAGCAAACTAGCGCCGGTTGATGGGCAAGAGACCCAGTACTTC.

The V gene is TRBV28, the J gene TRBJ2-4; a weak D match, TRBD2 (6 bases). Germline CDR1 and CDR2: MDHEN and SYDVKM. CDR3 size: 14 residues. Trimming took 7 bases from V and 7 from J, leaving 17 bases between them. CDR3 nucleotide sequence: TGTGCCAGCATTAAGGGGCGCGGGGTGAACATTCAGTACTTC. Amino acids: CASIKGRGVNIQYF. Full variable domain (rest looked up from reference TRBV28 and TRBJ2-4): DVKVTQSSRYLVKRTGEKVFLECVQDMDHENMFWYRQDPGLGLRLIYFSYDVKMKEKGDIPEGYSVSREKKERFSLILESASTNQTSMYLCASIKGRGVNIQYFGAGTRLSVL.

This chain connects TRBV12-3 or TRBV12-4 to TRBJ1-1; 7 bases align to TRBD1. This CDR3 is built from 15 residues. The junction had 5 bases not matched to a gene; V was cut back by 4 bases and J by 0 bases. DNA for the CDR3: TGTGCCAGCAGTTCCCGGGACAGATTGAACACTGAAGCTTTCTTT. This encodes CASSSRDRLNTEAFF.

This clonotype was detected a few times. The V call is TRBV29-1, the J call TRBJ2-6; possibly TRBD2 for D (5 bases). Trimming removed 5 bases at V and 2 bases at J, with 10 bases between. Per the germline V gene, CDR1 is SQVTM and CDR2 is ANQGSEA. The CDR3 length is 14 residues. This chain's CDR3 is CSVSRGAGANVLTF. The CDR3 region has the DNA TGCAGCGTTAGCCGGGGTGCTGGGGCCAACGTCCTGACTTTC.

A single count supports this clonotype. Written as DNA, the CDR3 is TGCAGCAGCCTCTCGGATTCATACGAGCAGTACTTC. Translation gives CSSLSDSYEQYF. V usage is TRBV20-1 and J usage is TRBJ2-7, with D hard to call. The CDR3 has 12 residues. The germline CDR1 and CDR2 sequences are DFQATT and SNEGSKA (reference sequence).

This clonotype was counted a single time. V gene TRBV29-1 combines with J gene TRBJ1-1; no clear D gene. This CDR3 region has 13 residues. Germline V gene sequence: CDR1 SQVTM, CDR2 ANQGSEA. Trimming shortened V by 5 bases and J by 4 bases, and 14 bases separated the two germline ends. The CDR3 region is CSVHQLVSTEAFF. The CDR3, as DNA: TGCAGCGTTCACCAGCTGGTCTCCACTGAAGCTTTCTTT.

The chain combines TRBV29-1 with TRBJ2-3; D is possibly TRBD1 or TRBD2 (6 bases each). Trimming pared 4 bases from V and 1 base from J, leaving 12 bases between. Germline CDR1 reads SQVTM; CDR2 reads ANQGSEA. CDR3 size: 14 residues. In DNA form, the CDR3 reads TGCAGCGTTGGGGCCGGGGGCGGCACAGATACGCAGTATTTT. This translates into CSVGAGGGTDTQYF.